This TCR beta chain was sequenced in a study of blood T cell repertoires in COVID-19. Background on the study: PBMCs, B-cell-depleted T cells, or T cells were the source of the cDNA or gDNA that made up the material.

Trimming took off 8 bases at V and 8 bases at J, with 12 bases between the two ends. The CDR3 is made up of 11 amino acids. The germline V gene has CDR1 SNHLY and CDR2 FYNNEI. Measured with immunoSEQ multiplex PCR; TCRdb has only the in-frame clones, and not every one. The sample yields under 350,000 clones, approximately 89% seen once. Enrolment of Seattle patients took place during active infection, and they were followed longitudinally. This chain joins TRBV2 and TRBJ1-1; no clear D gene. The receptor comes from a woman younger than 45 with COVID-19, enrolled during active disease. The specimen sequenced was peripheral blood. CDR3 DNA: TGTGCCAGCCTGATTGACTTAGAAGCTTTCTTT. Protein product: CASLIDLEAFF.